These T cell receptor beta chains were read from a single sample in a study of T cells in Graves' hyperthyroidism and ophthalmopathy. TCRdb reprocessed the multiplex PCR reads with MiXCR, giving one entry per CDR3 protein. The sample lists about 380,000 distinct CDR3 sequences; approximately 17% were seen once. Material: blood. These TCRs come from a man in his late teens or twenties with Graves' ophthalmopathy. The CDR3 runs from the conserved cysteine through the conserved F or W. D genes are given only for firm matches. Size is stated for part of the rows, as once, few or many counts, or as a class when the clone is expanded.

V	D	size	J	CDR3	DNA
TRBV12-3/TRBV12-4	.	few	TRBJ2-6	CASSLAFASGANVLTF	TGTGCCAGCAGTTTAGCGTTCGCGAGCGGGGCCAACGTCCTGACTTTC
TRBV2	.	many	TRBJ1-2	CASSEGGTNYGYTF	TGTGCCAGCAGTGAAGGGGGGACTAACTATGGCTACACCTTC
TRBV18	.	few	TRBJ2-7	CASSPLIKGSEQYF	TGTGCCAGCTCACCACTTATTAAGGGATCCGAGCAGTACTTC
TRBV2	.	many	TRBJ1-3	CAYSGAGNTIYF	TGTGCCTACTCAGGGGCCGGAAACACCATATATTTT
TRBV6-1	TRBD2	few	TRBJ2-5	CASRRTSGGASETQYF	TGTGCCAGCAGGCGAACTAGCGGGGGGGCCTCAGAGACCCAGTACTTC
TRBV5-1	TRBD2	.	TRBJ2-5	CASSLAPGLAGAQETQYF	TGCGCCAGCAGCTTAGCCCCGGGACTAGCGGGGGCACAAGAGACCCAGTACTTC
TRBV28	TRBD1	few	TRBJ2-7	CASRPLTGSYEQYF	TGTGCCAGCAGACCCCTGACAGGGTCCTACGAGCAGTACTTC
TRBV13	TRBD2	few	TRBJ2-5	CASSLRTGGLETQYF	TGTGCCAGCAGCTTAAGGACGGGGGGGCTTGAGACCCAGTACTTC
TRBV7-6	TRBD2	many	TRBJ2-5	CASSLVPASGGETQYF	TGTGCCAGCAGCTTAGTACCGGCTAGCGGGGGGGAGACCCAGTACTTC
TRBV6-1	.	few	TRBJ1-2	CATTRQAGDYGYTF	TGTGCCACCACCCGACAGGCCGGAGATTATGGCTACACCTTC
TRBV7-2	.	.	TRBJ2-7	CASSPLHEQYF	TGTGCCAGCAGCCCACTTCACGAGCAGTACTTC
TRBV6-1	.	few	TRBJ2-7	CASKGAGLSYEQYF	TGTGCCAGCAAAGGGGCAGGGCTCTCCTACGAGCAGTACTTC
TRBV10-1	TRBD1	.	TRBJ2-5	CASGQGGQETQYF	TGCGCCAGTGGACAGGGTGGCCAAGAGACCCAGTACTTC
TRBV6-1	TRBD1	.	TRBJ2-3	CASTYLWTGPDTQYF	TGTGCCAGCACCTATCTGTGGACAGGGCCAGATACGCAGTATTTT
TRBV12-3/TRBV12-4	.	.	TRBJ1-2	CASSSYGRFPYGYTF	TGTGCCAGCAGCTCCTACGGCAGATTCCCCTATGGCTACACCTTC
TRBV12-3/TRBV12-4	TRBD1	many	TRBJ1-2	CASSPRQGHGYTF	TGTGCCAGCAGCCCCCGACAGGGTCATGGCTACACCTTC
TRBV28	TRBD1	many	TRBJ2-5	CASSRGETQYF	TGTGCCAGCAGCAGGGGGGAGACCCAGTACTTC
TRBV6-2/TRBV6-3	.	.	TRBJ1-2	CASRGQPGGGGYTF	TGTGCCAGCCGAGGACAGCCGGGCGGTGGGGGCTACACCTTC
TRBV9	.	few	TRBJ2-1	CASSVGVGEDEQFF	TGTGCCAGCAGCGTAGGAGTAGGAGAGGATGAGCAGTTCTTC
TRBV6-2/TRBV6-3	TRBD2	many	TRBJ2-5	CASSSGAGGSQETQYF	TGTGCCAGCAGCTCCGGGGCCGGGGGGTCCCAAGAGACCCAGTACTTC
TRBV5-1	TRBD1	.	TRBJ1-1	CASSLALGQGRDTEAFF	TGCGCCAGCAGCTTGGCTTTGGGACAGGGGAGGGACACTGAAGCTTTCTTT
TRBV3-1	.	many	TRBJ2-7	CASSQGTFSYEQYF	TGTGCCAGCAGCCAAGGGACCTTCTCCTACGAGCAGTACTTC